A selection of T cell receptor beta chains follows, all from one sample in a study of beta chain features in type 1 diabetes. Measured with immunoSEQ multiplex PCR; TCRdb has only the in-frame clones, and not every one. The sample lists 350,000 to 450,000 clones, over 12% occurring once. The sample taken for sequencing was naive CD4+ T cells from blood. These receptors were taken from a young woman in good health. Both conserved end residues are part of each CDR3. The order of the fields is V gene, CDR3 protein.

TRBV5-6 CASSLNGHSYEQYF
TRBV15 CATSRDRGFGYTF
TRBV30 CAWSGTSGDGQYF
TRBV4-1 CASSQDPTGDQETQYF
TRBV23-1 CASSQSSTSWAAFF
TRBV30 CAWSLLAGGTYEQYF
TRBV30 CAWYRDDTEAFF
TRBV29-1 CSVSEAGGPGEQFF
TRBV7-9 CASSPDINEQYF
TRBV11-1 CASSPDRGETQYF